This TCR beta chain was identified in a study of cytomegalovirus exposure and HLA in healthy donors. Study overall: Counted in an early data release were tens of millions of unique TCRs from HLA-typed donors. Points from the study as a whole: In vitro work confirmed that a few CMV-associated chains recognize CMV antigens. The study flagged about 150 TCR beta chains as cytomegalovirus-associated. Later on, analysis showed that most CMV-associated TCR beta chains appeared to be HLA-restricted.

A remark on this clone: Its specificity is not known.

The CDR3 is 14 amino acids. The PCR was carried out with 60 Vbeta primers and 13 Jbeta primers. Profiling relied on immunoSEQ multiplex PCR, and the TCRdb table lists in-frame clones only, not all of them. Of roughly 100,000 clones listed, 60% to 80% are singletons. The specimen sequenced was PBMCs. The origin of this receptor is a male donor in good health and CMV-seropositive. The chain combines TRBV21-1 with TRBJ2-7; TRBD1, the table's D call, was not compared with the DNA. TRBV21-1 is shown as a pseudogene. This chain's CDR3 is CARQEGTGSQGQYF. Written as DNA, the CDR3 is TGTGCCAGACAAGAGGGGACAGGGAGTCAGGGGCAGTACTTC.